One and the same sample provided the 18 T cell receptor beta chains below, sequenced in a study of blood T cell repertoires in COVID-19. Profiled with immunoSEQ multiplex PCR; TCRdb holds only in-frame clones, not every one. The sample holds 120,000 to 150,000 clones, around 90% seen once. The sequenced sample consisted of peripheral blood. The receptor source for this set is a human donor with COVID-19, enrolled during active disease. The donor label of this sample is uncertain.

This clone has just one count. The CDR3 loop reads CASSRLTGSSYNEQFF. Here the CDR3 DNA reads TGTGCCAGCTCACGTTTGACGGGTTCCTCCTACAATGAGCAGTTCTTC. V and J are TRBV18 and TRBJ2-1; D unclear. The length of the CDR3 is 16 residues. Trimming removed 4 bases at V and 0 bases at J, with 13 bases between. Germline loops: CDR1 KGHSH, CDR2 LQKENI.

CDR3 in DNA: TGCAGTGCCCCCTTCCTTGAAAAACTGTTTTTT. Translating it yields CSAPFLEKLFF. The chain couples TRBV20-1 to TRBJ1-4; D not resolved. Germline-derived CDR1 and CDR2 are DFQATT and SNEGSKA (reference sequence). V was clipped by 6 bases and J by 7 bases, with 9 bases between them. The CDR3 length is 11 residues.

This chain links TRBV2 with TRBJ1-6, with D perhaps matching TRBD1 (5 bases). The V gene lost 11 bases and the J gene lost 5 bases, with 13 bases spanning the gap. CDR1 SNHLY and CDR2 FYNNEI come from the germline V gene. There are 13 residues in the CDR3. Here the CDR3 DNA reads TGTGCCGGGGGGGTCTCGAATAATTCACCCCTCCACTTT. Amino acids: CAGGVSNNSPLHF. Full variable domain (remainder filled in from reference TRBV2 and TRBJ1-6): EPEVTQTPSHQVTQMGQEVILRCVPISNHLYFYWYRQILGQKVEFLVSFYNNEISEKSEIFDDQFSVERPDGSNFTLKIRSTKLEDSAMYFCAGGVSNNSPLHFGNGTRLTVT.

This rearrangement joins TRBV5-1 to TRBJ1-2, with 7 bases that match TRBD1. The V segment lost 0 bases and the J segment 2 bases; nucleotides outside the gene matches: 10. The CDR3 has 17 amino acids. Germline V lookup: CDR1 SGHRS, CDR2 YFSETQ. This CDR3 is CASSLATNTGVNYGYTF. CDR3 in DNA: TGCGCCAGCAGCTTGGCCACTAATACAGGGGTCAACTATGGCTACACCTTC.

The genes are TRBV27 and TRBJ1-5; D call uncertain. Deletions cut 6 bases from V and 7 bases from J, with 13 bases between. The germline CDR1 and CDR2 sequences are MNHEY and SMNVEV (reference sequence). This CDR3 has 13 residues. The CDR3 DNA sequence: TGTGCCAGCAGCAGAGGCAGACGGCAGCCCCAGCATTTT. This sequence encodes CASSRGRRQPQHF.

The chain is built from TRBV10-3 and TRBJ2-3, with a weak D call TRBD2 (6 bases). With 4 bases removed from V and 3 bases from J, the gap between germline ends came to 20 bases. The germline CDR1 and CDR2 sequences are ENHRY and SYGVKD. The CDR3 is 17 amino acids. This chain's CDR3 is CAISGVGASDQTDTQYF. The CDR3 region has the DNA TGTGCCATCAGTGGGGTTGGAGCTAGCGATCAAACAGATACGCAGTATTTT.

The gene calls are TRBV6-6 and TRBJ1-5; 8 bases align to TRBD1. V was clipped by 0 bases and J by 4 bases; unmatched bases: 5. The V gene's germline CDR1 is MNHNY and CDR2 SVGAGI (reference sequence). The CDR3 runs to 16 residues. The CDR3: CASSYSLDRVNQPQHF. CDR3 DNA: TGTGCCAGCAGTTACTCCCTGGACAGGGTGAATCAGCCCCAGCATTTT.

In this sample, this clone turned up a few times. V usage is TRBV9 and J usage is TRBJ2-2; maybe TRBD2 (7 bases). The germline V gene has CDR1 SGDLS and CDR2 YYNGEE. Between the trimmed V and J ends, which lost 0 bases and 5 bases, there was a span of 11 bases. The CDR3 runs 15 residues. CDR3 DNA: TGTGCCAGCAGCGTAGCCAGGGGAGGGACCGGGGAGCTGTTTTTT. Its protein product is CASSVARGGTGELFF.

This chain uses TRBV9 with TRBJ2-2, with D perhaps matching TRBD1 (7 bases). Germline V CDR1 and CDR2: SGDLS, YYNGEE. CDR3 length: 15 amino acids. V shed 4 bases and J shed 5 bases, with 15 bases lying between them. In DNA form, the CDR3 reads TGTGCCAGCAGCTTCCGACAGGGAGGAACCGGGGAGCTGTTTTTT. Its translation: CASSFRQGGTGELFF.

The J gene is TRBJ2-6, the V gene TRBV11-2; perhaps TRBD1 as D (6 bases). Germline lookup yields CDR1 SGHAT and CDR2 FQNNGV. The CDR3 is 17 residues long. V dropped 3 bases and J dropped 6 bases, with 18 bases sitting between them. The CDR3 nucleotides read TGTGCCAGCAGCTTCTTACCCACAGGGTGGGAGGCCAACGTCCTGACTTTC. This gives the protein CASSFLPTGWEANVLTF.

The CDR3 is CASRAGTAQETQYF. Written as DNA, the CDR3 is TGCGCCAGCAGGGCTGGGACAGCCCAAGAGACCCAGTACTTC. The rearrangement uses TRBV5-1 and TRBJ2-5; 7 bases agree with TRBD1. Germline loops: CDR1 SGHRS, CDR2 YFSETQ. Losses at the gene ends were 5 bases for V and 1 base for J; bases not matched to a gene: 5. This CDR3 comprises 14 residues. The whole variable domain, filled in from reference TRBV5-1 and TRBJ2-5, reads KAGVTQTPRYLIKTRGQQVTLSCSPISGHRSVSWYQQTPGQGLQFLFEYFSETQRNKGNFPGRFSGRQFSNSRSEMNVSTLELGDSALYLCASRAGTAQETQYFGPGTRLLVL.

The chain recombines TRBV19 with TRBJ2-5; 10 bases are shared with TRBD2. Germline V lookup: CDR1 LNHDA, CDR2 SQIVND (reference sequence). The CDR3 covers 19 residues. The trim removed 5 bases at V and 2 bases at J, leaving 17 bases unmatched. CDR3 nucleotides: TGTGCCAGTAGTCTCACGAGCGGGGGGGATTTTGGTGGGCAAGAGACCCAGTACTTC. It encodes CASSLTSGGDFGGQETQYF. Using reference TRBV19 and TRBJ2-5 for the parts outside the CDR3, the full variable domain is DGGITQSPKYLFRKEGQNVTLSCEQNLNHDAMYWYRQDPGQGLRLIYYSQIVNDFQKGDIAEGYSVSREKKESFPLTVTSAQKNPTAFYLCASSLTSGGDFGGQETQYFGPGTRLLVL.

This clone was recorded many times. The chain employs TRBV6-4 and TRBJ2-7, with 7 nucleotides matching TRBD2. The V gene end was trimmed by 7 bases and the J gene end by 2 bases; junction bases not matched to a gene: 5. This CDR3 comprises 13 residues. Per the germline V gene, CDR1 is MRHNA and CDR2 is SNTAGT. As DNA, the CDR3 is TGTGCCAGCATGGGCGGGAGTCCCTACGAGCAGTACTTC. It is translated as CASMGGSPYEQYF.

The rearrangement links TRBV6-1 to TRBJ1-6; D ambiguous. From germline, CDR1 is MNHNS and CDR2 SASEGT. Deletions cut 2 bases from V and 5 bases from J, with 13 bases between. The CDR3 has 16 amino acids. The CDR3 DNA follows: TGTGCCAGCAGTGAATATACTTCATCTAATAATTCACCCCTCCACTTT. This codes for CASSEYTSSNNSPLHF.

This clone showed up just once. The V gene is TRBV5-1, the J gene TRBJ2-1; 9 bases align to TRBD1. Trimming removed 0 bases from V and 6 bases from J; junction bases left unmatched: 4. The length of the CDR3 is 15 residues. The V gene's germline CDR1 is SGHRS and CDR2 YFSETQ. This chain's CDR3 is CASSLEQGAFNEQFF. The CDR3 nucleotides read TGCGCCAGCAGCTTGGAACAGGGGGCCTTCAATGAGCAGTTCTTC.

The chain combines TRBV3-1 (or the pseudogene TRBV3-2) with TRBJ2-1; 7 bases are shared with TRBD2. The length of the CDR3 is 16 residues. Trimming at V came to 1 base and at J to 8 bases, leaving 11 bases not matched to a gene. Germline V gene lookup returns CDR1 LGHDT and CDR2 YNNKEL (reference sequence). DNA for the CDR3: TGTGCCAGCAGCCAAGCCAGATCGGCTAGCGGTTATGAGCAGTTCTTC. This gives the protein CASSQARSASGYEQFF.

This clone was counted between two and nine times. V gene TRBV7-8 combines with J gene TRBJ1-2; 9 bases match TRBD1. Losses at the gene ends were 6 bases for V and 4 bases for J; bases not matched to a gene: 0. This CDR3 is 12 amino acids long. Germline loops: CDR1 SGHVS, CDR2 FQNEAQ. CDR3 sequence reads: CASRQGAYGYTF. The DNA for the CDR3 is TGTGCCAGCAGACAGGGGGCCTATGGCTACACCTTC. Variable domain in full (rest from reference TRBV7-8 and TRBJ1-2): GAGVSQSPRYKVAKRGQDVALRCDPISGHVSLFWYQQALGQGPEFLTYFQNEAQLDKSGLPSDRFFAERPEGSVSTLKIQRTQQEDSAVYLCASRQGAYGYTFGSGTRLTVV.

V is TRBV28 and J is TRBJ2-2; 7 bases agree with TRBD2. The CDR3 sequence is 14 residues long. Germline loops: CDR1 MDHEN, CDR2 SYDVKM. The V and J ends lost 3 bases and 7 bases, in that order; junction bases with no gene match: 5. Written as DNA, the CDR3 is TGTGCCAGCAGTTTGGCTAGCGGACGCGGGGAGCTGTTTTTT. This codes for CASSLASGRGELFF.